One and the same sample provided the 30 T cell receptor beta chains below, sequenced in a study of blood T cell repertoires in COVID-19. Profiled with immunoSEQ multiplex PCR; TCRdb holds only in-frame clones, not every one. The table records hundreds of thousands of clones, 70% to 90% of them present only once. What was sequenced was PBMCs or T cells enriched from blood (not recorded which). These receptors were obtained from a woman aged 45-60 years who had recovered from COVID-19.

The rearrangement joins TRBV11-3 to TRBJ2-7, with D possibly being TRBD2 (5 bases). V was cut by 8 bases and J by 2 bases, with 10 bases left in between. Germline V gives CDR1 SGHNT, CDR2 YENEEA. This CDR3 comprises 12 residues. CDR3 amino acids: CASSRGTYEQYF. The CDR3 DNA reads as TGTGCCAGCTCCCGAGGGACCTACGAGCAGTACTTC. The full variable domain, rest sourced from reference TRBV11-3 and TRBJ2-7, is EAGVVQSPRYKIIEKKQPVAFWCNPISGHNTLYWYLQNLGQGPELLIRYENEEAVDDSQLPKDRFSAERLKGVDSTLKIQPAELGDSAVYLCASSRGTYEQYFGPGTRLTVT.

This clone was detected a few times. The CDR3 spells CAWMRDRDYGYTF. The CDR3 bases are TGTGCCTGGATGAGGGACAGGGACTATGGCTACACCTTC. V and J are TRBV30 and TRBJ1-2, with 9 bases that match TRBD1. With 4 bases clipped from V and 3 bases from J, the junction kept 3 bases outside the gene matches. The germline CDR1 and CDR2 sequences are GTSNPN and SVGIG (reference sequence). The CDR3 spans 13 residues.

V and J are TRBV28 and TRBJ1-4; D may be TRBD1 (5 bases). The CDR3 is made up of 14 amino acids. Germline CDR1 is MDHEN and CDR2 is SYDVKM. V was shortened by 8 bases and J by 1 base, with 11 bases between the two germline ends. The CDR3 loop reads CASHGGGTNEKLFF. Written as DNA, the CDR3 is TGTGCCAGCCATGGGGGGGGAACTAATGAAAAACTGTTTTTT.

J is TRBJ2-3 and V is TRBV5-5, with a weak D call TRBD1 (6 bases). Germline values: CDR1 SGHKS, CDR2 YYEKEE (reference sequence). There are 15 residues in the CDR3. Trimming removed 2 bases at V and 3 bases at J, with 13 bases between. CDR3 amino acids: CASSFLIQGTDTQYF. The CDR3 DNA reads TGTGCCAGCAGCTTTTTGATCCAGGGGACAGATACGCAGTATTTT.

The chain couples TRBV19 to TRBJ1-1, with unresolved D. Trimming shortened V by 3 bases and J by 1 base, and 12 bases separated the two germline ends. Germline V gene lookup returns CDR1 LNHDA and CDR2 SQIVND (reference sequence). The CDR3 has 15 residues. CDR3 nucleotide sequence: TGTGCCAGTAGTATTTTTGTCCGGGGGAACACTGAAGCTTTCTTT. It codes for CASSIFVRGNTEAFF. Using reference TRBV19 and TRBJ1-1 for the parts outside the CDR3, the full variable domain is DGGITQSPKYLFRKEGQNVTLSCEQNLNHDAMYWYRQDPGQGLRLIYYSQIVNDFQKGDIAEGYSVSREKKESFPLTVTSAQKNPTAFYLCASSIFVRGNTEAFFGQGTRLTVV.

The chain joins TRBV7-9 to TRBJ1-6; D unresolved. Germline lookup yields CDR1 SEHNR and CDR2 FQNEAQ (reference sequence). Trimming removed 1 base from V and 6 bases from J, with 7 bases in between. The CDR3 contains 14 residues. DNA of the CDR3: TGTGCCAGCAGCTTAGGGGCGAGTAATTCACCCCTCCACTTT. This gives the protein CASSLGASNSPLHF.

The V and J genes are TRBV10-1 and TRBJ2-5; D remains ambiguous. The CDR3 runs to 13 residues. Deletions cut 0 bases from V and 7 bases from J, with 9 bases between. Germline V gives CDR1 WNHNN, CDR2 SYGVQD (reference sequence). CDR3: CASSESLIGTQYF. CDR3 in DNA: TGCGCCAGCAGTGAGTCCCTCATCGGGACCCAGTACTTC.

The chain joins TRBV19 to TRBJ1-5; D gene unclear. Trimming removed 3 bases at V and 4 bases at J, with 7 bases between. Germline V gene sequence: CDR1 LNHDA, CDR2 SQIVND (reference sequence). CDR3 size: 13 residues. The CDR3 sequence: CASSIPANQPQHF. In DNA form, the CDR3 reads TGTGCCAGTAGTATCCCAGCGAATCAGCCCCAGCATTTT.

V gene TRBV18 combines with J gene TRBJ2-7; TRBD2 aligns across 12 bases. V shed 3 bases, J shed 4 bases, and the junction held 13 bases outside the gene matches. There are 18 residues in the CDR3. The germline CDR1 and CDR2 sequences are KGHSH and LQKENI. CDR3 protein: CASSPTLSTSGRLYEQYF. CDR3 DNA: TGTGCCAGCTCACCTACTCTCTCCACTAGCGGGAGGTTGTACGAGCAGTACTTC.

J is TRBJ1-5 and V is TRBV12-3 or TRBV12-4, with D perhaps TRBD1 (5 bases). This CDR3 is 13 amino acids long. Between the trimmed V and J ends, which lost 4 bases and 7 bases, there was a span of 11 bases. This CDR3 is CASSYGGLQPQHF. As DNA, the CDR3 is TGTGCCAGCAGTTACGGGGGACTCCAGCCCCAGCATTTT.

The rearrangement joins TRBV19 to TRBJ2-1, with D maybe TRBD2 (7 bases). The CDR3 spans 15 residues. The V end was cut by 3 bases, the J end by 4 bases, with 13 bases between. Per germline, CDR1 LNHDA and CDR2 SQIVND (reference sequence). CDR3 sequence (DNA): TGTGCCAGTAGTATCGGGGGAGGGGGGTACAATGAGCAGTTCTTC. Protein product: CASSIGGGGYNEQFF.

The rearrangement uses TRBV5-6 and TRBJ2-5, with TRBD2 matching 8 bases. With V trimmed by 2 bases and J by 0 bases, 6 bases remained unmatched. The CDR3 contains 16 residues. Germline V gene sequence: CDR1 SGHDT, CDR2 YYEEEE. As DNA, the CDR3 is TGTGCCAGCAGCTTTACTAGCGGAGTGTACCAAGAGACCCAGTACTTC. Translation gives CASSFTSGVYQETQYF.

V is TRBV19 and J is TRBJ2-5, with 10 nucleotides matching TRBD2. The CDR3 runs 14 residues. Germline values: CDR1 LNHDA, CDR2 SQIVND (reference sequence). V shed 2 bases, J shed 3 bases, and the junction held 0 bases outside the gene matches. CDR3 DNA: TGTGCCAGTAGTATACTAGCGGGGGAAGAGACCCAGTACTTC. Translated: CASSILAGEETQYF.

The chain links TRBV10-3 to TRBJ2-5, with 10 bases matching TRBD2. The V gene's germline CDR1 is ENHRY and CDR2 SYGVKD. The CDR3 has 16 residues. V dropped 10 bases and J dropped 5; count of bases not matched to a gene: 16. CDR3 protein: CATVKTSGMSGETQYF. CDR3 nucleotides: TGTGCCACCGTAAAAACTAGCGGGATGTCTGGTGAGACCCAGTACTTC.

This chain uses TRBV28 with TRBJ2-6; 7 positions agree with TRBD1. CDR1 is MDHEN and CDR2 is SYDVKM in the germline V gene. The junction had 3 bases not matched to a gene; V was cut back by 3 bases and J by 4 bases. This CDR3 is built from 15 residues. The CDR3, as DNA: TGTGCCAGCAGTTTCACAGGGGCCGGGGCCAACGTCCTGACTTTC. It encodes CASSFTGAGANVLTF.

The rearrangement links TRBV9 to TRBJ2-1; TRBD2 matches at 11 bases. Germline CDR1 SGDLS, CDR2 YYNGEE. The CDR3 runs to 16 residues. After removal of 4 bases from V and 3 bases from J, the junction contained 6 bases not matched to a gene. The CDR3 DNA reads as TGTGCCAGCAGCCTGACTAGCGGGGCCAACTACAATGAGCAGTTCTTC. Translated: CASSLTSGANYNEQFF.

The chain joins TRBV19 to TRBJ2-1; D perhaps matches TRBD2 (6 bases). The CDR3 loop spans 16 amino acids. Germline loops: CDR1 LNHDA, CDR2 SQIVND (reference sequence). V was pared by 2 bases and J by 0 bases, with 11 bases between. CDR3 DNA sequence: TGTGCCAGTAGTATATCTGCGGGAAGCTCCTACAATGAGCAGTTCTTC. It encodes CASSISAGSSYNEQFF.

V usage is TRBV5-5 and J usage is TRBJ1-4; tentatively, D is TRBD1 (5 bases). Germline CDR1 reads SGHKS; CDR2 reads YYEKEE (reference sequence). Trimming cost V 4 bases and J 8 bases, with 21 bases left between them. The CDR3 is 16 residues long. The CDR3: CASSPGVWGQEEKLFF. CDR3 DNA: TGTGCCAGCAGCCCTGGTGTGTGGGGCCAAGAGGAAAAACTGTTTTTT.

The chain couples TRBV7-9 to TRBJ2-5; 15 nucleotides match TRBD2. The CDR3 runs 17 residues. Germline CDR1 reads SEHNR; CDR2 reads FQNEAQ (reference sequence). The trim removed 1 base at V and 5 bases at J, leaving 5 bases unmatched. The CDR3 DNA follows: TGTGCCAGCAGCTTAGGGACTAGCGGGAGGGCCAGGGAGACCCAGTACTTC. Amino acid sequence: CASSLGTSGRARETQYF.

The chain employs TRBV6-5 and TRBJ1-1; D is undetermined. Trimming took off 5 bases at V and 3 bases at J, with 10 bases between the two ends. This CDR3 comprises 13 residues. Germline CDR1 MNHEY, CDR2 SVGAGI. CDR3: CASSRGGDTEAFF. CDR3 DNA: TGTGCCAGCAGTCGTGGCGGGGACACTGAAGCTTTCTTT.

V and J are TRBV10-2 and TRBJ1-1; D gene uncertain. V gave up 5 bases and J gave up 1 base, with 8 bases separating them. Germline V gene sequence: CDR1 WSHSY, CDR2 SAAADI. The CDR3 extends over 13 amino acids. This chain's CDR3 is CASSLEGNTEAFF. In DNA form, the CDR3 reads TGCGCCAGCAGTCTGGAGGGGAACACTGAAGCTTTCTTT.

V is TRBV6-5 and J is TRBJ1-1; the D gene is possibly TRBD1 (6 bases). The ends were cut back, 11 bases at V and 0 bases at J, with 13 bases in the middle. CDR1 and CDR2 (germline): MNHEY, SVGAGI. CDR3 length equals 13 residues. Here the CDR3 reads CAEGTNMNTEAFF. The CDR3 DNA follows: TGTGCCGAGGGGACAAACATGAACACTGAAGCTTTCTTT.

This chain uses TRBV3-1 (or the pseudogene TRBV3-2) with TRBJ2-5, with 8 bases fitting TRBD2. CDR1 LGHDT and CDR2 YNNKEL come from the germline V gene (reference sequence). The CDR3 has 14 amino acids. V trimming: 4 bases; J trimming: 5 bases; junction bases outside the gene matches: 6. The CDR3 region is CASSLSGIIETQYF. The CDR3 nucleotides read TGTGCCAGCAGCCTTAGCGGGATTATCGAGACCCAGTACTTC.

The chain combines TRBV19 with TRBJ2-1, with 8 bases identical to TRBD2. V lost 5 bases and J lost 1; bases outside the gene matches: 4. Per germline, CDR1 LNHDA and CDR2 SQIVND (reference sequence). This CDR3 has 15 amino acids. Written as DNA, the CDR3 is TGTGCCAGTAGTCGAAGCGGGAGTTCCTACAATGAGCAGTTCTTC. Translating it yields CASSRSGSSYNEQFF.

This chain links TRBV20-1 with TRBJ2-1; 8 bases match TRBD2. V lost 3 bases to trimming and J lost 5 bases; unmatched junction nucleotides: 6. This CDR3 has 14 amino acids. The germline gives CDR1 DFQATT, CDR2 SNEGSKA (reference sequence). The CDR3 region has the DNA TGCAGTGCTAGTCGCGGGGGGCTTAACAATGAGCAGTTCTTC. Amino acid sequence: CSASRGGLNNEQFF.

V and J are TRBV30 and TRBJ1-5; 10 bases are a match to TRBD1. Germline V gene lookup returns CDR1 GTSNPN and CDR2 SVGIG (reference sequence). The CDR3 runs to 15 residues. With 1 base clipped from V and 6 bases from J, the junction kept 6 bases outside the gene matches. The CDR3 is CAWSGRTGGFQPQHF. In DNA, the CDR3 is TGTGCCTGGAGTGGTCGGACAGGGGGTTTTCAGCCCCAGCATTTT. Filled out from reference TRBV30 and TRBJ1-5, the complete variable domain reads SQTIHQWPATLVQPVGSPLSLECTVEGTSNPNLYWYRQAAGRGLQLLFYSVGIGQISSEVPQNLSASRPQDRQFILSSKKLLLSDSGFYLCAWSGRTGGFQPQHFGDGTRLSIL.

The chain is built from TRBV25-1 and TRBJ2-3, with unresolved D. Trimming cost V 6 bases and J 6 bases, with 7 bases left between them. Germline CDR1 is MGHDK and CDR2 is SYGVNS. CDR3 length: 11 amino acids. The CDR3 reads CASSERDTQYF. The CDR3 DNA reads TGTGCCAGCAGCGAACGGGATACGCAGTATTTT.

This clone has just one count. V gene TRBV7-9 combines with J gene TRBJ1-5; possibly TRBD1 for D (6 bases). The CDR3 length is 13 residues. Germline V gene sequence: CDR1 SEHNR, CDR2 FQNEAQ (reference sequence). V was cut by 5 bases and J by 4 bases, with 9 bases left in between. The chain's CDR3 is CASSHRDNQPQHF. The CDR3, as DNA: TGTGCCAGCAGCCACAGGGATAATCAGCCCCAGCATTTT. The full variable domain, its missing parts supplied by reference TRBV7-9 and TRBJ1-5, is DTGVSQNPRHKITKRGQNVTFRCDPISEHNRLYWYRQTLGQGPEFLTYFQNEAQLEKSRLLSDRFSAERPKGSFSTLEIQRTEQGDSAMYLCASSHRDNQPQHFGDGTRLSIL.

This clone occurred a few times. This chain links TRBV20-1 with TRBJ1-6, with a weak D call TRBD1 (5 bases). In germline, CDR1 is DFQATT, CDR2 SNEGSKA (reference sequence). The CDR3 is made up of 12 amino acids. Trimming removed 3 bases at V and 15 bases at J, with 15 bases between. CDR3 sequence reads: CSASTGETGLHF. The CDR3 DNA sequence: TGCAGTGCTAGTACGGGGGAAACGGGCCTCCACTTT.

In its sample, this clone was seen many times. The rearrangement joins TRBV4-1 to TRBJ2-5; 9 bases fit TRBD2. Germline CDR1 reads MGHRA; CDR2 reads YSYEKL. V shed 6 bases and J 4 bases; nucleotides not matched to a gene: 3. The CDR3 is made up of 13 amino acids. The CDR3: CASSRLAAETQYF. The CDR3 nucleotides read TGCGCCAGCAGTCGACTAGCGGCAGAGACCCAGTACTTC.